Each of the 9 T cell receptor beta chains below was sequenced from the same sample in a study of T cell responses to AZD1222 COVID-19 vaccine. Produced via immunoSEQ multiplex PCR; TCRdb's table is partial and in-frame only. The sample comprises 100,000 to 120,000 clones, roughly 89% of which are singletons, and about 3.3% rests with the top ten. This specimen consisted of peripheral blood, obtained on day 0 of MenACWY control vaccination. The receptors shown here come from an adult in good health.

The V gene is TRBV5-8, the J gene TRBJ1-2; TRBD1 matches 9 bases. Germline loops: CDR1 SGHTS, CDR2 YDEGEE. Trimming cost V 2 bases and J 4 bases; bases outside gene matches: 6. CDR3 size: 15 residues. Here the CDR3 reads CASSFRTGDGYGYTF. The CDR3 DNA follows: TGTGCCAGCAGCTTTCGGACAGGGGACGGCTATGGCTACACCTTC.

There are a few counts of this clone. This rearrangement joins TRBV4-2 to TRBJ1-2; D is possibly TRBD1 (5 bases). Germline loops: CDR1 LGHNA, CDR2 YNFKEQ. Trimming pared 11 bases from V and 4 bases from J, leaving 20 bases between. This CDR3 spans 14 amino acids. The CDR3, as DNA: TGTGCCGGCTCCGGGGCTGGTTACGGCTATGGCTACACCTTC. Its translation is CAGSGAGYGYGYTF.

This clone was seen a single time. CDR3 coding DNA: TGCGCCAGCAGCCTCCTATCTCGACGGGGGTTCAGCACAGATACGCAGTATTTT. This encodes CASSLLSRRGFSTDTQYF. The rearrangement uses TRBV5-1 and TRBJ2-3; possible D gene TRBD2, 6 bases. In germline, CDR1 is SGHRS, CDR2 YFSETQ. The CDR3 is made up of 18 amino acids. V was pared by 4 bases and J by 0 bases, with 21 bases between.

The CDR3 nucleotides read TGTGCCAGAAGCAACAATCAGGAGGCCAAAAACATTCAGTACTTC. Residues: CARSNNQEAKNIQYF. The V and J genes are TRBV5-3 and TRBJ2-4; D gene uncertain. TRBV5-3 is identified as an open reading frame with a role that is uncertain. The CDR3 loop spans 15 amino acids. V was pared by 4 bases and J by 1 base, with 12 bases between.

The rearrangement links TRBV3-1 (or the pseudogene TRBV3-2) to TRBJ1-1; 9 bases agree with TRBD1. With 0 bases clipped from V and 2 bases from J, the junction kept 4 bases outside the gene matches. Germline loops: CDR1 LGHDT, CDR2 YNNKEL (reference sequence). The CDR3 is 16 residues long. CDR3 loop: CASSQEGTGLNTEAFF. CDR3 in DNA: TGTGCCAGCAGCCAAGAAGGGACAGGGCTCAACACTGAAGCTTTCTTT.

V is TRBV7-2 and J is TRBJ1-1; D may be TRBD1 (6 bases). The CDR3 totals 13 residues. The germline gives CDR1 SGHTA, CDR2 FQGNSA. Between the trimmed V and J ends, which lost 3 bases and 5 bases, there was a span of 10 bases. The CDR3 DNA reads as TGTGCCAGCAGCTTTTCAGGACAGACTGAAGCTTTCTTT. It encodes CASSFSGQTEAFF.

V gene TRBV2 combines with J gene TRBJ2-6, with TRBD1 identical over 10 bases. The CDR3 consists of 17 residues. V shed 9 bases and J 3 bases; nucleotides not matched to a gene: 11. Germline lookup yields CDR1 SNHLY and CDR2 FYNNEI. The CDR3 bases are TGTGCCAGTAAGACAGGGGGCGCAATGGGTGGGGCCAACGTCCTGACTTTC. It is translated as CASKTGGAMGGANVLTF.

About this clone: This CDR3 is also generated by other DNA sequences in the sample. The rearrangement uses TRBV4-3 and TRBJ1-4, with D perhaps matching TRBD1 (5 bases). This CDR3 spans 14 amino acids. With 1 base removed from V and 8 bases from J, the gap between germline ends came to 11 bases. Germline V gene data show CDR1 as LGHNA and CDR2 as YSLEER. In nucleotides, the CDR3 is TGCGCCAGCAGCCAAGGGCAGGGAGGGGAAAAACTGTTTTTT. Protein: CASSQGQGGEKLFF.

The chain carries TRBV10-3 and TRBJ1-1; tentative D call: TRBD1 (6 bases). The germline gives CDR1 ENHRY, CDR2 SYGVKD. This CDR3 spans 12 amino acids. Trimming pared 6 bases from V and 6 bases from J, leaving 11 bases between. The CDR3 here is CAIREQGAEAFF. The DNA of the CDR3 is TGTGCCATCAGAGAACAGGGCGCTGAAGCTTTCTTT.